The rows below give T cell receptor beta chains drawn from one sample of a study of radiation and T cells in renal cell carcinoma. Assay used: immunoSEQ multiplex PCR; TCRdb lists only in-frame clones, some missing. The table includes approximately 100,000 clones, around nine tenths detected once. The sample consisted of blood, taken from a patient whose treatment included radiotherapy and nephrectomy. The receptors were sampled from a man aged 50 or older with renal cell carcinoma. Each CDR3 is given with its conserved first and last residue. The D gene is left open where the match is weak. The listing skips clone size in some rows; elsewhere it reads once, few, many or a size class.

abundance: -; d_gene: -; v_gene: TRBV5-1; j_gene: TRBJ2-3; CDR3aa: CASSLVGGRSTDTQYF; CDR3nt: TGCGCCAGCAGCTTGGTGGGGGGCCGTAGCACAGATACGCAGTATTTT
abundance: -; d_gene: TRBD2; v_gene: TRBV7-3; j_gene: TRBJ2-3; CDR3aa: CASGAAGGTDTQYF; CDR3nt: TGTGCCAGCGGGGCGGCGGGAGGCACAGATACGCAGTATTTT
abundance: -; d_gene: TRBD1; v_gene: TRBV6-5; j_gene: TRBJ2-2; CDR3aa: CASRGTDANTGELFF; CDR3nt: TGTGCCAGCAGGGGGACAGACGCGAACACCGGGGAGCTGTTTTTT
abundance: -; d_gene: -; v_gene: TRBV6-4; j_gene: TRBJ2-2; CDR3aa: CASSDQAGINTGELFF; CDR3nt: TGTGCCAGCAGTGACCAGGCGGGGATAAACACCGGGGAGCTGTTTTTT
abundance: -; d_gene: -; v_gene: TRBV2; j_gene: TRBJ1-1; CDR3aa: CASSERGQGNTEAFF; CDR3nt: TGTGCCAGCAGTGAACGAGGGCAGGGGAACACTGAAGCTTTCTTT
abundance: once; d_gene: -; v_gene: TRBV4-1; j_gene: TRBJ1-6; CDR3aa: CASSQGNSPLHF; CDR3nt: TGCGCCAGCAGCCAGGGAAATTCACCCCTCCACTTT
abundance: -; d_gene: -; v_gene: TRBV11-2; j_gene: TRBJ2-1; CDR3aa: CASSLERGGNEQFF; CDR3nt: TGTGCCAGCAGCTTAGAGCGAGGCGGGAATGAGCAGTTCTTC
abundance: -; d_gene: TRBD2; v_gene: TRBV27; j_gene: TRBJ2-1; CDR3aa: CASSPALAGVNEQFF; CDR3nt: TGTGCCAGCAGTCCGGCACTAGCGGGAGTCAATGAGCAGTTCTTC
abundance: once; d_gene: -; v_gene: TRBV6-6; j_gene: TRBJ2-1; CDR3aa: CASSYFQGGEQFF; CDR3nt: TGTGCCAGCAGTTACTTCCAGGGTGGTGAGCAGTTCTTC
abundance: -; d_gene: -; v_gene: TRBV4-1; j_gene: TRBJ2-5; CDR3aa: CASSQIGSKETQYF; CDR3nt: TGCGCCAGCAGCCAAATCGGGTCCAAAGAGACCCAGTACTTC
abundance: -; d_gene: TRBD1; v_gene: TRBV18; j_gene: TRBJ1-5; CDR3aa: CASSSDRDRGPTHQPQHF; CDR3nt: TGTGCCAGCTCATCGGACCGGGACAGGGGGCCCACCCATCAGCCCCAGCATTTT
abundance: once; d_gene: TRBD1; v_gene: TRBV19; j_gene: TRBJ1-5; CDR3aa: CASSTRTGGNQPQHF; CDR3nt: TGTGCCAGTAGTACTAGGACAGGGGGCAATCAGCCCCAGCATTTT
abundance: -; d_gene: TRBD2; v_gene: TRBV10-3; j_gene: TRBJ2-6; CDR3aa: CAISEGIAGNSGANVLTF; CDR3nt: TGTGCCATCAGTGAAGGTATAGCGGGAAACTCTGGGGCCAACGTCCTGACTTTC
abundance: -; d_gene: -; v_gene: TRBV10-3; j_gene: TRBJ1-6; CDR3aa: CANRLDREDSPLHF; CDR3nt: TGTGCCAACAGGCTGGACAGAGAAGATTCACCCCTCCACTTT
abundance: -; d_gene: TRBD1; v_gene: TRBV6-1; j_gene: TRBJ1-6; CDR3aa: CASSEMGTAASSYNSPLHF; CDR3nt: TGTGCCAGCAGTGAAATGGGGACAGCGGCCAGCTCCTATAATTCACCCCTCCACTTT
abundance: -; d_gene: -; v_gene: TRBV29-1; j_gene: TRBJ2-5; CDR3aa: CSVGRAQETQYF; CDR3nt: TGCAGCGTTGGGCGGGCACAAGAGACCCAGTACTTC
abundance: few; d_gene: -; v_gene: TRBV7-9; j_gene: TRBJ1-4; CDR3aa: CASSYVGDEKLFF; CDR3nt: TGTGCCAGCAGCTATGTGGGGGACGAAAAACTGTTTTTT
abundance: -; d_gene: TRBD1; v_gene: TRBV4-2; j_gene: TRBJ1-2; CDR3aa: CASSQDNIQGATGYTF; CDR3nt: TGTGCCAGCAGCCAAGATAATATACAGGGGGCTACGGGCTACACCTTC
abundance: -; d_gene: TRBD1; v_gene: TRBV19; j_gene: TRBJ1-2; CDR3aa: CATRLDRKTYGYTF; CDR3nt: TGTGCCACACGACTGGACAGGAAGACCTATGGCTACACCTTC
abundance: -; d_gene: TRBD2; v_gene: TRBV2; j_gene: TRBJ2-5; CDR3aa: CASSEAQGTSGFQETQYF; CDR3nt: TGTGCCAGCAGTGAAGCCCAAGGAACTAGCGGATTTCAAGAGACCCAGTACTTC
abundance: -; d_gene: TRBD1; v_gene: TRBV28; j_gene: TRBJ1-1; CDR3aa: CASSSQGGNTEAFF; CDR3nt: TGTGCCAGCAGCTCACAGGGGGGGAACACTGAAGCTTTCTTT
abundance: -; d_gene: -; v_gene: TRBV11-1; j_gene: TRBJ2-3; CDR3aa: CASSQLQTTWGPDTQYF; CDR3nt: TGTGCCAGCAGCCAGTTACAAACAACCTGGGGCCCAGATACGCAGTATTTT
abundance: -; d_gene: TRBD2; v_gene: TRBV6-4; j_gene: TRBJ2-3; CDR3aa: CASGPGLADTDTQYF; CDR3nt: TGTGCCAGCGGACCCGGACTAGCGGACACAGATACGCAGTATTTT
abundance: -; d_gene: -; v_gene: TRBV7-3; j_gene: TRBJ2-5; CDR3aa: CASSSQGGGNQETQYF; CDR3nt: TGTGCCAGCAGCTCCCAGGGAGGTGGGAACCAAGAGACCCAGTACTTC
abundance: once; d_gene: -; v_gene: TRBV6-5; j_gene: TRBJ2-5; CDR3aa: CASSYYTETYQETQYF; CDR3nt: TGTGCCAGCAGTTACTATACAGAAACGTACCAAGAGACCCAGTACTTC
abundance: -; d_gene: -; v_gene: TRBV2; j_gene: TRBJ1-2; CDR3aa: CASSDLVTPKGYTF; CDR3nt: TGTGCCAGCAGTGACTTGGTGACGCCTAAGGGCTACACCTTC
abundance: -; d_gene: -; v_gene: TRBV6-6; j_gene: TRBJ2-7; CDR3aa: CASSLQANEQYF; CDR3nt: TGTGCCAGCAGCCTCCAAGCAAACGAGCAGTACTTC
abundance: few; d_gene: -; v_gene: TRBV10-1; j_gene: TRBJ2-4; CDR3aa: CASSESGVNIQYF; CDR3nt: TGCGCCAGCAGTGAGTCAGGAGTAAACATTCAGTACTTC
abundance: -; d_gene: TRBD2; v_gene: TRBV28; j_gene: TRBJ2-3; CDR3aa: CASTPGLAGVGTDTQYF; CDR3nt: TGTGCCAGCACCCCGGGACTAGCGGGAGTAGGGACAGATACGCAGTATTTT
abundance: -; d_gene: -; v_gene: TRBV6-5; j_gene: TRBJ2-7; CDR3aa: CASSERRRDLEQYF; CDR3nt: TGTGCCAGCAGTGAACGTCGGCGCGATCTCGAGCAGTACTTC
abundance: -; d_gene: TRBD2; v_gene: TRBV4-3; j_gene: TRBJ2-2; CDR3aa: CASSRASGDLRELFF; CDR3nt: TGCGCCAGCAGCCGGGCTAGCGGGGACCTCAGGGAGCTGTTTTTT
abundance: -; d_gene: -; v_gene: TRBV7-8; j_gene: TRBJ2-3; CDR3aa: CASSLVAAGSGTDTQYF; CDR3nt: TGTGCCAGCAGCTTAGTCGCGGCTGGATCGGGCACAGATACGCAGTATTTT
abundance: -; d_gene: -; v_gene: TRBV30; j_gene: TRBJ1-3; CDR3aa: CAWSVSPGTIYF; CDR3nt: TGTGCCTGGAGTGTTTCCCCAGGGACCATATATTTT
abundance: -; d_gene: -; v_gene: TRBV2; j_gene: TRBJ1-2; CDR3aa: CASSLQTNYGYTF; CDR3nt: TGTGCCAGCAGTCTCCAAACTAACTATGGCTACACCTTC
abundance: -; d_gene: -; v_gene: TRBV9; j_gene: TRBJ1-1; CDR3aa: CASSVGREQRAFF; CDR3nt: TGTGCCAGCAGCGTAGGACGGGAGCAGAGAGCTTTCTTT
abundance: -; d_gene: -; v_gene: TRBV5-1; j_gene: TRBJ2-7; CDR3aa: CASSLISTGKYEQYF; CDR3nt: TGCGCCAGCAGCTTGATATCGACAGGCAAATACGAGCAGTACTTC
abundance: -; d_gene: -; v_gene: TRBV6-5; j_gene: TRBJ2-7; CDR3aa: CASSYSQGGYEQYF; CDR3nt: TGTGCCAGCAGTTACTCGCAGGGCGGCTACGAGCAGTACTTC
abundance: -; d_gene: TRBD2; v_gene: TRBV27; j_gene: TRBJ2-2; CDR3aa: CASSLSILAGANTGELFF; CDR3nt: TGTGCCAGCAGTTTATCGATCCTAGCGGGAGCGAACACCGGGGAGCTGTTTTTT
abundance: -; d_gene: TRBD1; v_gene: TRBV15; j_gene: TRBJ2-5; CDR3aa: CATSETGGGQETQYF; CDR3nt: TGTGCCACCAGCGAGACAGGGGGAGGGCAAGAGACCCAGTACTTC
abundance: -; d_gene: -; v_gene: TRBV6-5; j_gene: TRBJ1-2; CDR3aa: CASRYRRDSSRGYTF; CDR3nt: TGTGCCAGCAGATACCGCAGGGATTCTTCTAGGGGCTACACCTTC
abundance: -; d_gene: -; v_gene: TRBV5-1; j_gene: TRBJ2-2; CDR3aa: CASSLVPGANTGELFF; CDR3nt: TGCGCCAGCAGCTTGGTTCCGGGGGCCAACACCGGGGAGCTGTTTTTT
abundance: -; d_gene: -; v_gene: TRBV30; j_gene: TRBJ2-5; CDR3aa: CAWRSQETQYF; CDR3nt: TGTGCCTGGAGGTCCCAAGAGACCCAGTACTTC
abundance: -; d_gene: -; v_gene: TRBV5-1; j_gene: TRBJ1-2; CDR3aa: CASRPGTNTGYTF; CDR3nt: TGCGCCTCGAGACCCGGGACTAATACTGGCTACACCTTC
abundance: -; d_gene: TRBD1; v_gene: TRBV30; j_gene: TRBJ2-1; CDR3aa: CAWSDKGIGPDRGLNEQFF; CDR3nt: TGTGCCTGGAGCGATAAGGGTATCGGACCGGACAGGGGATTAAATGAGCAGTTCTTC